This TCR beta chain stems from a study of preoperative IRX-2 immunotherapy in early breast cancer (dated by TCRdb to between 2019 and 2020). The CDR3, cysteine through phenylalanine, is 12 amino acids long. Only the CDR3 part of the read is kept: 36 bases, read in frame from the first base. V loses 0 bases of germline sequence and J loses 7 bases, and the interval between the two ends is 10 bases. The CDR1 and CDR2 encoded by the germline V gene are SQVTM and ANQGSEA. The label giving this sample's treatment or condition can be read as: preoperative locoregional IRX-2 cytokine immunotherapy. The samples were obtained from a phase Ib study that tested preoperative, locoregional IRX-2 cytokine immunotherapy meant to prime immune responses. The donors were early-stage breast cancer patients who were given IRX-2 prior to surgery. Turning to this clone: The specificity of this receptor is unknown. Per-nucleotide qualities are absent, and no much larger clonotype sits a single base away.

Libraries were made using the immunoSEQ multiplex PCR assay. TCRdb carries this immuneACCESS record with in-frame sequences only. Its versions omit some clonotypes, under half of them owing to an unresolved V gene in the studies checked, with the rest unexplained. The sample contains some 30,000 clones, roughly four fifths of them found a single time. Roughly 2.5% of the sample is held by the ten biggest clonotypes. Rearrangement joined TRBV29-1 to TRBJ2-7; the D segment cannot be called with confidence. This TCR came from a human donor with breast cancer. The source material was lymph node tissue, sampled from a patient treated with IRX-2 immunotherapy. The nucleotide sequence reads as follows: TGCAGCGTTGAAGAGGGTTTGGGGGAGCAGTACTTC. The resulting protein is CSVEEGLGEQYF.